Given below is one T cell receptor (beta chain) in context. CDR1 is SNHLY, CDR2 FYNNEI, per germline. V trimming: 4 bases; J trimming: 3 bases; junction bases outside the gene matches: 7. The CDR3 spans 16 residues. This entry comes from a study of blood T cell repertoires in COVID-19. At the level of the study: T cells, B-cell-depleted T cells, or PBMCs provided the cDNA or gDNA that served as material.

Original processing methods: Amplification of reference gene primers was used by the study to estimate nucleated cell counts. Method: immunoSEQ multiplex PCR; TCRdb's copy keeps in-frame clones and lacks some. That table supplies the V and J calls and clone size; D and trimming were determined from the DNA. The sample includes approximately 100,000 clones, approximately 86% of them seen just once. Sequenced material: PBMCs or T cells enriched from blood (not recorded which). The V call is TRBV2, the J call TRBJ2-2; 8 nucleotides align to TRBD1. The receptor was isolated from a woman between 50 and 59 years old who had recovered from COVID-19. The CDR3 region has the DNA TGTGCCAGCAGTGTAGGGCAGGGGGCTTACACCGGGGAGCTGTTTTTT. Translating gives CASSVGQGAYTGELFF.